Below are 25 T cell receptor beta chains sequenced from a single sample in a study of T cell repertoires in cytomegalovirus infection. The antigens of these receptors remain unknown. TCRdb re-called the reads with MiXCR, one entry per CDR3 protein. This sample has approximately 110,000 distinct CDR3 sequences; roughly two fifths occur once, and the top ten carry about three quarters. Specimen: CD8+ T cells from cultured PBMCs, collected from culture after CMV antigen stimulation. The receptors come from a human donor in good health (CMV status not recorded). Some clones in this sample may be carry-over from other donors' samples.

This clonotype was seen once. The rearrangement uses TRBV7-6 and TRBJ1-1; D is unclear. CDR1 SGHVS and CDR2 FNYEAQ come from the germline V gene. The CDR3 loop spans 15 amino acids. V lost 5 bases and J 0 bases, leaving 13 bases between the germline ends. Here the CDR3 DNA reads TGTGCCAGCAGCAGTAGACGCGACTTGAACACTGAAGCTTTCTTT. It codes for CASSSRRDLNTEAFF.

The CDR3 DNA reads as TGTGCCAGCAGCCAAGAGATAGCCTCGGCGCAGTACTTC. The encoded protein is CASSQEIASAQYF. The chain uses TRBV4-2 and TRBJ2-7; D is unclear. V was trimmed by 0 bases and J by 9 bases, leaving 12 bases between them. CDR1 LGHNA and CDR2 YNFKEQ come from the germline V gene. The CDR3 totals 13 residues.

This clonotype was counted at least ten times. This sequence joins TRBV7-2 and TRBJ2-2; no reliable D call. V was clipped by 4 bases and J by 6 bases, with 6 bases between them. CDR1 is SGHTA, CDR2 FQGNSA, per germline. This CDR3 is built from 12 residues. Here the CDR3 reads CASSSGAGELFF. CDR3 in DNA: TGTGCCAGCAGCTCGGGCGCCGGGGAGCTGTTTTTT.

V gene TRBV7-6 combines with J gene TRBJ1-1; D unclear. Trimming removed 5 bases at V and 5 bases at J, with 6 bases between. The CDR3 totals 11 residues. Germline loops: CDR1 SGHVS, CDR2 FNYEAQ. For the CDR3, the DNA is TGTGCCAGCAGCATACATACTGAAGCTTTCTTT. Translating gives CASSIHTEAFF.

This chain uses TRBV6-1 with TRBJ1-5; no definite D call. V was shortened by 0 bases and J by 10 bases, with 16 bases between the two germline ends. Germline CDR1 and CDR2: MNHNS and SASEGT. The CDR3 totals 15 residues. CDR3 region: CASSEASGSGHPQHF. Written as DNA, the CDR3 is TGTGCCAGCAGTGAAGCTTCAGGATCTGGGCACCCCCAGCATTTT.

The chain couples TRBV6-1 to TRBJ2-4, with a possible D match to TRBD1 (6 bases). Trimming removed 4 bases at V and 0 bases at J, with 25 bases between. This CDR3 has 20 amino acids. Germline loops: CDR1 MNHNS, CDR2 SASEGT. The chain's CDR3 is CASSAARIQGVNLAKNIQYF. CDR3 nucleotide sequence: TGTGCCAGCAGTGCAGCGAGGATACAGGGAGTTAACCTAGCCAAAAACATTCAGTACTTC.

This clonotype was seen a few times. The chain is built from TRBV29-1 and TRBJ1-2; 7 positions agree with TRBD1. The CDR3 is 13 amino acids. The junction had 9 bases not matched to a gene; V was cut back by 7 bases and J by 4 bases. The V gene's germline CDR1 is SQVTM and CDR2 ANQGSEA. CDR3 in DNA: TGCAGCGCCTCACAGGGGTATGGCTATGGCTACACCTTC. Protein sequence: CSASQGYGYGYTF.

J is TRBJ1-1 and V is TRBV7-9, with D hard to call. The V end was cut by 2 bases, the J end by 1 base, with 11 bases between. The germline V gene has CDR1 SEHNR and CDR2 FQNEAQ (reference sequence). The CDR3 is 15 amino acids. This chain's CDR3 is CASSLWAVKNTEAFF. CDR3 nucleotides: TGTGCCAGCAGCTTATGGGCAGTCAAGAACACTGAAGCTTTCTTT.

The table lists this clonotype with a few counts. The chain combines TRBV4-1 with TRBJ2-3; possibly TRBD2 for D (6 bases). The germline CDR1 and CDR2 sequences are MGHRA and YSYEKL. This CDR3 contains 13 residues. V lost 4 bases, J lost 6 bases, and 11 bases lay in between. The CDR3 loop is CASSPPGGDTQYF. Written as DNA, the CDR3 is TGCGCCAGCAGCCCTCCAGGAGGGGATACGCAGTATTTT.

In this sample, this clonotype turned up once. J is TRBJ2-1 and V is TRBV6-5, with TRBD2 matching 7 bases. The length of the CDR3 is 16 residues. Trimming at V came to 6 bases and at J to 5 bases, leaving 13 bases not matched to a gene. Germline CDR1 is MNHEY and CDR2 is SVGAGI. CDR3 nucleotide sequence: TGTGCCAGCAGCCAGTTCACTAGCGCCCCAAACAATGAGCAGTTCTTC. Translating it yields CASSQFTSAPNNEQFF.

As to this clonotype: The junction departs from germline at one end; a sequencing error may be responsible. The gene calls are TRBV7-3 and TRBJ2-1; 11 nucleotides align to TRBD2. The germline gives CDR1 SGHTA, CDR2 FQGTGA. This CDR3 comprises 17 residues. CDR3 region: CASSPSSGGSSYYEQFF. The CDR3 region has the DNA TGTGCCAGCAGCCCCTCTAGCGGGGGGTCGTCCTACTATGAGCAGTTCTTC. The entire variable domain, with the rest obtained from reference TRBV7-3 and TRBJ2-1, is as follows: GAGVSQTPSNKVTEKGKYVELRCDPISGHTALYWYRQSLGQGPEFLIYFQGTGAADDSGLPNDRFFAVRPEGSVSTLKIQRTERGDSAVYLCASSPSSGGSSYYEQFFGPGTRLTVL.

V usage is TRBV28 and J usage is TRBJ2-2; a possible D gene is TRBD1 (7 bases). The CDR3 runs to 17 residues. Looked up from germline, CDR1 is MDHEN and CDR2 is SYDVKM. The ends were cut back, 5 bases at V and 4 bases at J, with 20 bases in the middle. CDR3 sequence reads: CASSPTAYRGGTGELFF. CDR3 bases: TGTGCCAGCAGTCCCACCGCGTACAGGGGAGGCACCGGGGAGCTGTTTTTT.

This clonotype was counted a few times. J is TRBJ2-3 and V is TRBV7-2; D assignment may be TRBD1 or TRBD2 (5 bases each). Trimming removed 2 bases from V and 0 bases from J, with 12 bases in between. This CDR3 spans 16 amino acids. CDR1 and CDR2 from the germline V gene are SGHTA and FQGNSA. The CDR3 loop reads CASSLRGTSSTDTQYF. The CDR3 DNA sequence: TGTGCCAGCAGCTTAAGGGGTACTAGTAGCACAGATACGCAGTATTTT.

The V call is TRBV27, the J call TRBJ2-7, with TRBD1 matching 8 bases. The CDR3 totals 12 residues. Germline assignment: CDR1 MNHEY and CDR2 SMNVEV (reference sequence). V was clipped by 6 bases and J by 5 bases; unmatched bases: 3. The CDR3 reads CASRPQGDEQYF. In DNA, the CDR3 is TGTGCCAGCAGGCCACAGGGGGACGAGCAGTACTTC.

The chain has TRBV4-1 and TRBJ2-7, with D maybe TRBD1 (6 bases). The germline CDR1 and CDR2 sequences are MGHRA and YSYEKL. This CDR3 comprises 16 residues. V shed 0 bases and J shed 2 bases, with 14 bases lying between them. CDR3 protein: CASSQEGRQGTYEQYF. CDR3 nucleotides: TGCGCCAGCAGCCAAGAAGGTCGGCAGGGGACCTACGAGCAGTACTTC.

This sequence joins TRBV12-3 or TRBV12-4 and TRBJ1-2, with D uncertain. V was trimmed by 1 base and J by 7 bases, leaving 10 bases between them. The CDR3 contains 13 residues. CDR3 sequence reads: CASSLGTWLGYTF. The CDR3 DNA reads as TGTGCCAGCAGTTTAGGGACCTGGCTTGGCTACACCTTC.

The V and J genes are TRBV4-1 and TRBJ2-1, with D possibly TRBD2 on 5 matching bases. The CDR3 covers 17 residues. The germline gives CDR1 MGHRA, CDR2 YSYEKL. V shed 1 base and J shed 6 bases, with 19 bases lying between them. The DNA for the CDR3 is TGCGCCAGCAGCCAAGTAGGAGGTACAGTTGATACCAATGAGCAGTTCTTC. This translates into CASSQVGGTVDTNEQFF.

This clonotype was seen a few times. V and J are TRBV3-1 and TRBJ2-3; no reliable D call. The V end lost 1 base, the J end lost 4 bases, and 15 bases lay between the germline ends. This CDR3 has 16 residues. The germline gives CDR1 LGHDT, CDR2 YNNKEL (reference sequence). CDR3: CASSQARLVGADTQYF. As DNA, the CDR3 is TGTGCCAGCAGCCAAGCCCGGTTGGTTGGCGCAGATACGCAGTATTTT.

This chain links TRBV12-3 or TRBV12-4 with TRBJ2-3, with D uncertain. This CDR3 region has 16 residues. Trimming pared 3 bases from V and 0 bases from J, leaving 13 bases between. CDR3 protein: CASSFLDGTSTDTQYF. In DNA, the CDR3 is TGTGCCAGCAGTTTCCTGGACGGAACTAGCACAGATACGCAGTATTTT.

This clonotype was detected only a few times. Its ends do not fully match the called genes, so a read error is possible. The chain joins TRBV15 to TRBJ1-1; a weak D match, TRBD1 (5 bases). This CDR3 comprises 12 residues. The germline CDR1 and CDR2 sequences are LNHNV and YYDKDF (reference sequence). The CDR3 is CATSGIGGHLIF. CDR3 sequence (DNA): TGTGCCACCAGCGGCATAGGCGGACACCTTATCTTT.

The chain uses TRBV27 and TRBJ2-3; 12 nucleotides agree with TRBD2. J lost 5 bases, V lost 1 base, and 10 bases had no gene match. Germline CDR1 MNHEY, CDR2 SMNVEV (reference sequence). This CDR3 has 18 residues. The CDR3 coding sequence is TGTGCCAGCAGTTTATTGGGGCTAGCGGGGGGGCAAGGAGATACGCAGTATTTT. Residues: CASSLLGLAGGQGDTQYF.

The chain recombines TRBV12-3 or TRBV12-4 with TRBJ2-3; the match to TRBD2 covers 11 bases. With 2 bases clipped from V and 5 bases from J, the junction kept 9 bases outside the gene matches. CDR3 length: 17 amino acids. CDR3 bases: TGTGCCAGCAGTTTATTTCGACTAGCGGGGTCGGGAGATACGCAGTATTTT. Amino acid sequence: CASSLFRLAGSGDTQYF.

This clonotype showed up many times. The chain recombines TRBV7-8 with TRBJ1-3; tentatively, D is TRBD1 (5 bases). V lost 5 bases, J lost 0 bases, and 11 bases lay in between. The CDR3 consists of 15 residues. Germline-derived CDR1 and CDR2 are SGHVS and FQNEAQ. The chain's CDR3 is CASSPRGGSGNTIYF. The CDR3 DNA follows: TGTGCCAGCAGCCCCCGGGGGGGCTCTGGAAACACCATATATTTT.

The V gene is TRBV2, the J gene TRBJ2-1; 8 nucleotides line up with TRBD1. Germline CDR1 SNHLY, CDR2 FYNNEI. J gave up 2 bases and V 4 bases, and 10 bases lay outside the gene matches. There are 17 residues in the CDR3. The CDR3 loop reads CASSGGLWTGTYNEQFF. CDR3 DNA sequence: TGTGCCAGCAGTGGGGGACTTTGGACAGGGACCTACAATGAGCAGTTCTTC. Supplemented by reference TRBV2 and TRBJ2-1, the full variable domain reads EPEVTQTPSHQVTQMGQEVILRCVPISNHLYFYWYRQILGQKVEFLVSFYNNEISEKSEIFDDQFSVERPDGSNFTLKIRSTKLEDSAMYFCASSGGLWTGTYNEQFFGPGTRLTVL.

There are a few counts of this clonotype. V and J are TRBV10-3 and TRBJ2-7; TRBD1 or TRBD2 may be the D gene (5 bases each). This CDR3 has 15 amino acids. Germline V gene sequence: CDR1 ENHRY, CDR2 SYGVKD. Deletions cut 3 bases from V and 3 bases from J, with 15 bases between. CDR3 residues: CAISDPGTEFYEQYF. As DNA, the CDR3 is TGTGCCATCAGTGACCCTGGGACGGAATTCTACGAGCAGTACTTC.